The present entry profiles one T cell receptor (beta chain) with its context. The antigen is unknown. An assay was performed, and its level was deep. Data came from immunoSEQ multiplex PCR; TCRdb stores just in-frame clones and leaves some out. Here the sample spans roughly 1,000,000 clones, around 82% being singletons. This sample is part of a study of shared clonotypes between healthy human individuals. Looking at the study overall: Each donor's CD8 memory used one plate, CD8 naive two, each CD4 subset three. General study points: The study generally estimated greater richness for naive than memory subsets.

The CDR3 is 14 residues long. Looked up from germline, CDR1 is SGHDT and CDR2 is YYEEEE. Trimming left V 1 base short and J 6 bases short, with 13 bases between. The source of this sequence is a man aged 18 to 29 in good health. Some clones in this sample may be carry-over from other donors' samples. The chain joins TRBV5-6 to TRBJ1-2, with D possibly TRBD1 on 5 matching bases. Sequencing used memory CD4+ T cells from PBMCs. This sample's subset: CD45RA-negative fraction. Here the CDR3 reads CASSLTGSSDGYTF. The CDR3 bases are TGTGCCAGCAGCTTGACAGGCTCGTCGGATGGCTACACCTTC. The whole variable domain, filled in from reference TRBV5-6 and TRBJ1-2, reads DAGVTQSPTHLIKTRGQQVTLRCSPKSGHDTVSWYQQALGQGPQFIFQYYEEEERQRGNFPDRFSGHQFPNYSSELNVNALLLGDSALYLCASSLTGSSDGYTFGSGTRLTVV.